The 21 T cell receptor beta chains below come from one sample, sequenced in a study of PD-L1 blockade in urothelial cancer. Sequenced by immunoSEQ multiplex PCR; TCRdb stores in-frame clones only, minus some. The table includes 50,000 to 75,000 clones, approximately 75% detected once. Noted time point: pretreatment peripheral blood. The sequencing used PBMCs, collected around atezolizumab (anti-PD-L1) treatment. These receptors came from a man between 65 and 80 years old with urothelial cancer.

The chain employs TRBV11-3 and TRBJ1-2, with 7 bases fitting TRBD1. From germline, CDR1 is SGHNT and CDR2 YENEEA. CDR3 length: 13 amino acids. V shed 1 base, J shed 11 bases, and the junction held 7 bases outside the gene matches. The CDR3 DNA sequence: TGTGCCAGCAGCTTAGGCCGGGACAGAAAATACACCTTC. Translating gives CASSLGRDRKYTF.

This chain links TRBV4-2 with TRBJ1-5; 8 bases are shared with TRBD1. The CDR3 has 18 residues. CDR1 and CDR2 from the germline V gene are LGHNA and YNFKEQ. With V trimmed by 0 bases and J by 2 bases, 9 bases remained unmatched. CDR3 residues: CASSQEFAGTGGNQPQHF. CDR3 sequence (DNA): TGTGCCAGCAGCCAAGAATTCGCCGGGACAGGAGGCAATCAGCCCCAGCATTTT.

V usage is TRBV7-2 and J usage is TRBJ2-7, with TRBD1 matching over 11 bases. The CDR3 is 14 amino acids. Trimming cost V 4 bases and J 4 bases; bases outside gene matches: 3. From germline, CDR1 is SGHTA and CDR2 FQGNSA. CDR3 DNA: TGTGCCAGCAGCTGGACAGGGGGCGCTTACGAGCAGTACTTC. Translation: CASSWTGGAYEQYF.

The V gene is TRBV5-5, the J gene TRBJ2-1, with 8 bases fitting TRBD2. This CDR3 region has 14 residues. Germline CDR1 reads SGHKS; CDR2 reads YYEKEE (reference sequence). Trimming took 3 bases from V and 6 from J; bases not matched to a gene: 5. DNA of the CDR3: TGTGCCAGCAGCTCGAGCGGGAGATTCAATGAGCAGTTCTTC. Its translation is CASSSSGRFNEQFF.

The chain couples TRBV7-9 to TRBJ2-7, with D possibly TRBD2 on 6 matching bases. From germline, CDR1 is SEHNR and CDR2 FQNEAQ (reference sequence). The CDR3 runs to 14 residues. Trimming removed 5 bases at V and 5 bases at J, with 16 bases between. CDR3 sequence (DNA): TGTGCCAGCAGCCTTCACGCGGGGAGCAACGAGCAGTACTTC. This translates into CASSLHAGSNEQYF. Variable domain in full (rest from reference TRBV7-9 and TRBJ2-7): DTGVSQNPRHKITKRGQNVTFRCDPISEHNRLYWYRQTLGQGPEFLTYFQNEAQLEKSRLLSDRFSAERPKGSFSTLEIQRTEQGDSAMYLCASSLHAGSNEQYFGPGTRLTVT.

The V and J genes are TRBV19 and TRBJ2-7, with TRBD1 matching 11 bases. Unmatched junction bases numbered 7, after V lost 10 bases and J lost 5 bases. The CDR3 consists of 13 residues. Germline assignment: CDR1 LNHDA and CDR2 SQIVND (reference sequence). CDR3 region: CATRRTGGNEQYF. Written as DNA, the CDR3 is TGTGCCACCCGTAGGACAGGGGGCAACGAGCAGTACTTC.

This sequence joins TRBV10-3 and TRBJ2-5, with TRBD2 identical over 8 bases. J gave up 5 bases and V 3 bases, and 11 bases lay outside the gene matches. The CDR3 totals 16 residues. Germline values: CDR1 ENHRY, CDR2 SYGVKD. CDR3 sequence (DNA): TGTGCCATCAGTGAAGTTGCGCGGGAGGTCGGGGAGACCCAGTACTTC. This codes for CAISEVAREVGETQYF.

The table lists this clone with a count of one. This rearrangement joins TRBV5-6 to TRBJ2-7, with 7 bases that match TRBD2. CDR1 is SGHDT and CDR2 is YYEEEE in the germline V gene. This CDR3 is built from 15 residues. The junction had 9 bases not matched to a gene; V was cut back by 4 bases and J by 2 bases. The CDR3, as DNA: TGTGCCAGCAGCCAATCTAGCGGTTCCCCCTACGAGCAGTACTTC. This codes for CASSQSSGSPYEQYF.

This chain uses TRBV7-8 with TRBJ2-7; 12 nucleotides line up with TRBD2. In germline, CDR1 is SGHVS, CDR2 FQNEAQ. The CDR3 is 13 residues long. The ends lost 4 bases at V and 11 bases at J; junction bases unmatched: 6. The chain's CDR3 is CASSSNRLAGEYF. Written as DNA, the CDR3 is TGTGCCAGCAGCTCTAACCGACTAGCGGGAGAGTACTTC.

V is TRBV5-1 and J is TRBJ2-3, with 10 nucleotides matching TRBD2. J was trimmed by 1 base and V by 7 bases; bases with no gene match: 9. CDR3 size: 16 residues. Germline V gene data show CDR1 as SGHRS and CDR2 as YFSETQ. CDR3 nucleotide sequence: TGCGCCAGCCAACTAGCGGGGAACCAGCGCACAGATACGCAGTATTTT. It specifies CASQLAGNQRTDTQYF.

This chain joins TRBV9 and TRBJ2-7, with D perhaps matching TRBD1 (5 bases). V was trimmed by 0 bases and J by 7 bases, leaving 17 bases between them. This CDR3 region has 15 residues. The germline V gene encodes CDR1 SGDLS and CDR2 YYNGEE. In DNA form, the CDR3 reads TGTGCCAGCAGCGTAGGTGGGCAGGGATTAAGAGAGCAGTACTTC. This sequence encodes CASSVGGQGLREQYF. The variable domain in full, with the rest retrieved from reference TRBV9 and TRBJ2-7, is DSGVTQTPKHLITATGQRVTLRCSPRSGDLSVYWYQQSLDQGLQFLIQYYNGEERAKGNILERFSAQQFPDLHSELNLSSLELGDSALYFCASSVGGQGLREQYFGPGTRLTVT.

The rearrangement uses TRBV4-2 and TRBJ2-1; D might be TRBD2 (6 bases). CDR1 and CDR2 from the germline V gene are LGHNA and YNFKEQ. With 0 bases removed from V and 9 bases from J, the gap between germline ends came to 18 bases. The CDR3 consists of 16 residues. The CDR3 DNA reads TGTGCCAGCAGCCAAGATTGGGCTAGCGCCGGTACTGAGCAGTTCTTC. Encoded protein: CASSQDWASAGTEQFF.

J is TRBJ2-1 and V is TRBV11-1; 10 nucleotides match TRBD2. CDR1 is SGHAT and CDR2 is FQDESV in the germline V gene (reference sequence). This CDR3 has 16 amino acids. V gave up 5 bases and J gave up 6 bases; unmatched junction bases: 10. CDR3 sequence: CASSVTTSGNGNEQFF. The DNA for the CDR3 is TGTGCCAGCAGCGTCACTACTAGCGGGAACGGCAATGAGCAGTTCTTC.

This chain links TRBV7-9 with TRBJ1-1; 8 positions agree with TRBD1. There are 13 residues in the CDR3. Germline loops: CDR1 SEHNR, CDR2 FQNEAQ (reference sequence). Trimming removed 4 bases from V and 4 bases from J; junction bases left unmatched: 2. This CDR3 is CASSWTGTTEAFF. CDR3 nucleotides: TGTGCCAGCAGCTGGACAGGGACCACTGAAGCTTTCTTT.

The chain is built from TRBV4-1 and TRBJ2-1; 11 bases match TRBD1. The CDR3 spans 17 residues. Germline CDR1 reads MGHRA; CDR2 reads YSYEKL. Germline trimming cut 5 bases from V and 2 bases from J; bases unmatched to any gene: 8. CDR3 residues: CASSKTGTGGPYNEQFF. The CDR3 DNA is TGCGCCAGCAGCAAAACCGGGACAGGGGGTCCCTACAATGAGCAGTTCTTC.

The genes are TRBV28 and TRBJ2-3, with 8 bases that match TRBD2. V was clipped by 2 bases and J by 3 bases; unmatched bases: 4. The CDR3 totals 15 residues. CDR1 and CDR2 (germline): MDHEN, SYDVKM. The CDR3 is CASSLPGTRTDTQYF. CDR3 coding DNA: TGTGCCAGCAGTTTACCCGGGACTAGAACAGATACGCAGTATTTT.

V and J are TRBV7-3 and TRBJ2-2; D is uncertain. Germline assignment: CDR1 SGHTA and CDR2 FQGTGA. This CDR3 spans 13 amino acids. Deletions cut 4 bases from V and 8 bases from J, with 11 bases between. CDR3: CASSSVVWGELFF. The CDR3 DNA reads as TGTGCCAGCAGCTCGGTGGTTTGGGGGGAGCTGTTTTTT.

The chain is built from TRBV5-6 and TRBJ1-4, with TRBD1 matching over 9 bases. CDR3 size: 17 residues. Per the germline V gene, CDR1 is SGHDT and CDR2 is YYEEEE. Losses at the gene ends were 0 bases for V and 9 bases for J; bases not matched to a gene: 12. CDR3 amino acids: CASSLGPLGTGTKKLFF. The CDR3, as DNA: TGTGCCAGCAGCTTGGGTCCTTTAGGGACAGGGACGAAAAAACTGTTTTTT.

J is TRBJ2-3 and V is TRBV27, with D possibly TRBD2 on 7 matching bases. This CDR3 comprises 15 residues. Trimming removed 11 bases at V and 2 bases at J, with 20 bases between. CDR1 is MNHEY, CDR2 SMNVEV, per germline (reference sequence). For the CDR3, the DNA is TGTGCCTCTGGGGGGGGCGCTTGGGTCACAGATACGCAGTATTTT. The encoded protein is CASGGGAWVTDTQYF.

The gene calls are TRBV28 and TRBJ1-4; the D is unclear. V gave up 4 bases and J gave up 0 bases, with 6 bases separating them. This CDR3 is 14 amino acids long. The germline CDR1 and CDR2 sequences are MDHEN and SYDVKM. The CDR3: CASSSFATNEKLFF. The CDR3 DNA follows: TGTGCCAGCAGTTCGTTCGCAACTAATGAAAAACTGTTTTTT.

The CDR3 here is CASRKVSGSGETQYF. DNA of the CDR3: TGTGCCAGCAGGAAAGTTAGCGGGAGCGGAGAGACCCAGTACTTC. The chain couples TRBV4-2 to TRBJ2-5; 9 nucleotides match TRBD2. With V trimmed by 6 bases and J by 4 bases, 9 bases remained unmatched. CDR1 and CDR2 from the germline V gene are LGHNA and YNFKEQ. The CDR3 runs to 15 residues.